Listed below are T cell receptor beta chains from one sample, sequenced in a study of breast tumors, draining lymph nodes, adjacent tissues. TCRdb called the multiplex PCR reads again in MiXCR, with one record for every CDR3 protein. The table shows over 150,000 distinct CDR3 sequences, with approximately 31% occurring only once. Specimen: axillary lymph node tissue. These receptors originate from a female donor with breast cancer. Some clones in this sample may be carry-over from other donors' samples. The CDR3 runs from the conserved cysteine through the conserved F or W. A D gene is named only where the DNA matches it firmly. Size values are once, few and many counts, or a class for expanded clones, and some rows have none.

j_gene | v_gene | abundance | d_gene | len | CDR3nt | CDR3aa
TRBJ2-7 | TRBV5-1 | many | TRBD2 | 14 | TGCGCCAGCAGCCCTAGCGGGTCCAAGTACGAGCAGTACTTC | CASSPSGSKYEQYF
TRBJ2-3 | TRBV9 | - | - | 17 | TGTGCCAGCAGCGTAGCGTCATCCAGCCAAGTGGTAGATACGCAGTATTTT | CASSVASSSQVVDTQYF
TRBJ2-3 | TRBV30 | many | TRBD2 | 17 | TGTGCCTGGAGTGGACTAGCGGGGTCAACTAGCACAGATACGCAGTATTTT | CAWSGLAGSTSTDTQYF
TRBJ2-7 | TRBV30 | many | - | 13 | TGTGCCTGGAGTGGCACCCGATTCTACGAGCAGTACTTC | CAWSGTRFYEQYF
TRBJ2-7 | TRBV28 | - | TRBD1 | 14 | TGTGCCAGCAGTTTAGAGGGACAGGGGGGCGAGCAGTACTTC | CASSLEGQGGEQYF
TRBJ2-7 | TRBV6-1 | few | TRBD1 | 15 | TGTGCCAGCAGTCCCTCCGGGACAGGGCCCTACGAGCAGTACTTC | CASSPSGTGPYEQYF
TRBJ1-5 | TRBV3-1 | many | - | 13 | TGTGCCAGCAGCCGAGGTGGTTATCAGCCCCAGCATTTT | CASSRGGYQPQHF
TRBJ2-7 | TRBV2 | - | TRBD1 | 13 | TGTGCCAGCAGAGGGACAGGACCCTACGAGCAGTACTTC | CASRGTGPYEQYF
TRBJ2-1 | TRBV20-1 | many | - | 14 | TGCAGTGCTACCTCCTCGCGACCCGGCAATGAGCAGTTCTTC | CSATSSRPGNEQFF
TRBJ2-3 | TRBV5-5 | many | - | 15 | TGTGCCAGCAGCTTGGGGGTTGGGAGCACAGATACGCAGTATTTT | CASSLGVGSTDTQYF
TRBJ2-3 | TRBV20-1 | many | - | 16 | TGCAGTGCTAGAGATCAAACTACCCGGGGGTTAGGTACGCAGTATTTT | CSARDQTTRGLGTQYF
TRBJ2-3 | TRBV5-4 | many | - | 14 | TGTGCCAGCAGCGCGGACAGTTCAACAGATACGCAGTATTTT | CASSADSSTDTQYF
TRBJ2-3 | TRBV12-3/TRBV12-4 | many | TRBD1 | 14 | TGTGCCAGCAGACGACAGGGGGGCACAGATACGCAGTATTTT | CASRRQGGTDTQYF
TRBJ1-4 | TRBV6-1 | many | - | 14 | TGTGCCAGCAGATCGACAGCAACTAATGAAAAACTGTTTTTT | CASRSTATNEKLFF
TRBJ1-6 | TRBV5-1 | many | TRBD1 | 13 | TGCGCCAGTTGGACAGGCCTGAATTCACCCCTCCACTTT | CASWTGLNSPLHF
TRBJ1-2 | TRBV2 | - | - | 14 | TGTGCCAGCAGTGACGGACGGGGAAACTATGGCTACACCTTC | CASSDGRGNYGYTF
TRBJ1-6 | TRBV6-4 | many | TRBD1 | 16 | TGTGCCAGCAGTCGGGACAGAATCTCATATAATTCACCCCTCCACTTT | CASSRDRISYNSPLHF
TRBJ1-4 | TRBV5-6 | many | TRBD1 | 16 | TGTGCCAGCAGCCCTACAGGGGGCATATCTAATGAAAAACTGTTTTTT | CASSPTGGISNEKLFF